One and the same sample provided the 17 T cell receptor beta chains below, sequenced in a study of a mutant IDH1 vaccine in newly diagnosed glioma. Here immunoSEQ multiplex PCR was the method, and the copy in TCRdb shows in-frame clones only, minus some. The sample consists of 70,000 to 100,000 clones, 91% of them appearing once. Sample time point: week 5, during vaccination. Every single dose of the vaccine, 300 ug of mutant IDH1 20-mer peptide, came with topical imiquimod. Their specific antigens are unknown. Sequences were derived from PBMCs, sampled from a glioma patient whose treatment included an IDH1 peptide vaccine. All receptors derive from a woman aged 45-65 years with glioma.

The chain carries TRBV11-1 and TRBJ2-3; possible D gene TRBD2, 6 bases. This CDR3 has 15 residues. Per germline, CDR1 SGHAT and CDR2 FQDESV (reference sequence). The V and J ends lost 5 bases and 1 base respectively, with 13 bases between them. The CDR3 DNA follows: TGTGCCAGCAGCCTAGTCGCTAGCGGCACAGATACGCAGTATTTT. As protein: CASSLVASGTDTQYF.

The chain combines TRBV19 with TRBJ1-1; D is uncertain. CDR3 length: 15 amino acids. Germline V gene lookup returns CDR1 LNHDA and CDR2 SQIVND (reference sequence). V lost 4 bases to trimming and J lost 1 base, with 13 bases between them. The CDR3 sequence is CASSTPFRGNTEAFF. The CDR3 bases are TGTGCCAGTAGTACCCCCTTCCGAGGGAACACTGAAGCTTTCTTT.

This clone occurred once. The chain recombines TRBV28 with TRBJ2-1; D may be TRBD1 or TRBD2 (5 bases each). CDR1 and CDR2 from the germline V gene are MDHEN and SYDVKM. The CDR3 has 12 amino acids. The ends were cut back, 3 bases at V and 10 bases at J, with 10 bases in the middle. The CDR3 nucleotides are TGTGCCAGCAGTTTTGAGGGGAACGAGCAGTTCTTC. This gives the protein CASSFEGNEQFF.

The V call is TRBV10-2, the J call TRBJ2-1; D perhaps matches TRBD1 (5 bases). The CDR3 runs 15 residues. Germline V gene lookup returns CDR1 WSHSY and CDR2 SAAADI. The V end was cut by 0 bases, the J end by 8 bases, with 14 bases between. The CDR3 DNA sequence: TGCGCCAGCAGTGAGTCAGCCCCAGGGATCCATGAGCAGTTCTTC. It is translated as CASSESAPGIHEQFF.

Only one count was recorded for this clone. The V call is TRBV28, the J call TRBJ1-4; no clear D gene. The germline V gene encodes CDR1 MDHEN and CDR2 SYDVKM. The length of the CDR3 is 15 residues. The germline V and J ends were trimmed by 1 base and 7 bases, with 13 bases remaining between them. CDR3 nucleotides: TGTGCCAGCAGTTTATCCAGTAATCGAGGTGAAAAACTGTTTTTT. Protein: CASSLSSNRGEKLFF.

CDR3 nucleotides: TGTGCCAGCAGTTTACAGGGACAGGGGGTTGGGGATACGCAGTATTTT. It yields the protein CASSLQGQGVGDTQYF. This chain links TRBV27 with TRBJ2-3; 11 nucleotides align to TRBD1. The CDR3 runs to 16 residues. Trimming at V came to 2 bases and at J to 6 bases, leaving 7 bases not matched to a gene. The germline V gene has CDR1 MNHEY and CDR2 SMNVEV (reference sequence).

The chain links TRBV5-6 to TRBJ1-1; D possibly corresponds to TRBD1 (5 bases). CDR1 and CDR2 from the germline V gene are SGHDT and YYEEEE. This CDR3 region has 18 residues. The germline V and J ends were trimmed by 0 bases and 1 base, with 19 bases remaining between them. CDR3 DNA sequence: TGTGCCAGCAGCTTGGAGTGGGGGTCAGGGTATGCGAACACTGAAGCTTTCTTT. This encodes CASSLEWGSGYANTEAFF.

This clone was observed a handful of times. The J gene is TRBJ2-1, the V gene TRBV18; 11 bases map to TRBD2. Germline V CDR1 and CDR2: KGHSH, LQKENI. This CDR3 comprises 17 residues. J gave up 0 bases and V 6 bases, and 7 bases lay outside the gene matches. CDR3 sequence reads: CASSPGLAVSSYNEQFF. CDR3 in DNA: TGTGCCAGCTCGCCGGGACTAGCGGTATCCTCCTACAATGAGCAGTTCTTC.

The V and J genes are TRBV6-1 and TRBJ1-1; D is ambiguous. This CDR3 is built from 15 residues. V lost 1 base to trimming and J lost 1 base, with 10 bases between them. Germline V CDR1 and CDR2: MNHNS, SASEGT. This CDR3 is CASSEDPFGNTEAFF. Written as DNA, the CDR3 is TGTGCCAGCAGTGAAGATCCGTTCGGGAACACTGAAGCTTTCTTT.

The V call is TRBV13, the J call TRBJ2-3; D may be TRBD1 or TRBD2 (5 bases each). Germline values: CDR1 PRHDT, CDR2 FYEKMQ (reference sequence). V was clipped by 8 bases and J by 5 bases, with 20 bases between them. CDR3 length equals 15 residues. CDR3 amino acids: CASGPSGLAVDTQYF. As DNA, the CDR3 is TGTGCCAGCGGGCCTTCGGGGCTAGCAGTAGATACGCAGTATTTT.

The V call is TRBV6-5, the J call TRBJ1-1, with 8 positions matching TRBD1. The CDR3 is 12 residues long. Trimming cost V 6 bases and J 8 bases; bases outside gene matches: 5. Germline V gene lookup returns CDR1 MNHEY and CDR2 SVGAGI. CDR3 region: CASSPGGREAFF. In DNA, the CDR3 is TGTGCCAGCAGCCCAGGGGGCCGGGAAGCTTTCTTT.

The CDR3 nucleotides are TGTGCCAGCAGTTGGACAGGCAATCAGCCCCAGCATTTT. Translating it yields CASSWTGNQPQHF. The V gene is TRBV28, the J gene TRBJ1-5; a possible D gene is TRBD1 (6 bases). CDR1 MDHEN and CDR2 SYDVKM come from the germline V gene. This CDR3 spans 13 amino acids. V lost 4 bases and J 2 bases, leaving 6 bases between the germline ends.

The chain carries TRBV5-1 and TRBJ2-5; TRBD2 agrees at 10 bases. CDR1 SGHRS and CDR2 YFSETQ come from the germline V gene. The CDR3 spans 15 residues. Trimming at V came to 3 bases and at J to 2 bases, leaving 4 bases not matched to a gene. The CDR3 nucleotides read TGCGCCAGCAGCTACGGACTAGCGGAGCAAGAGACCCAGTACTTC. Encoded protein: CASSYGLAEQETQYF.

This clone was counted once. This rearrangement joins TRBV7-9 to TRBJ2-1; the match to TRBD2 covers 12 bases. With 4 bases clipped from V and 12 bases from J, the junction kept 10 bases outside the gene matches. The length of the CDR3 is 15 residues. Germline lookup yields CDR1 SEHNR and CDR2 FQNEAQ (reference sequence). CDR3 residues: CASSSGTSGSLGQFF. CDR3 DNA: TGTGCCAGCAGCTCCGGGACTAGCGGGTCCCTGGGGCAGTTCTTC.

V usage is TRBV27 and J usage is TRBJ2-7; 8 bases line up with TRBD2. V trimming: 6 bases; J trimming: 3 bases; junction bases outside the gene matches: 10. In germline, CDR1 is MNHEY, CDR2 SMNVEV (reference sequence). The CDR3 runs to 15 residues. CDR3 loop: CASSDRASGGYEQYF. The CDR3 nucleotides are TGTGCCAGCAGCGATAGGGCCAGCGGGGGCTACGAGCAGTACTTC.

V gene TRBV15 combines with J gene TRBJ2-1; 10 positions agree with TRBD2. This CDR3 is 16 amino acids long. The germline V gene encodes CDR1 LNHNV and CDR2 YYDKDF (reference sequence). The V and J ends lost 3 bases and 4 bases, in that order; junction bases with no gene match: 6. The CDR3 DNA follows: TGTGCCACCAGCAGTCACAGCGGGAGGGTTTACAATGAGCAGTTCTTC. It encodes CATSSHSGRVYNEQFF.

J is TRBJ1-1 and V is TRBV27; D is unclear. The CDR3 loop spans 15 amino acids. Germline lookup yields CDR1 MNHEY and CDR2 SMNVEV (reference sequence). V lost 1 base and J lost 1, with 10 bases in between. CDR3 sequence reads: CASSLWSPGNTEAFF. Here the CDR3 DNA reads TGTGCCAGCAGTTTATGGTCTCCAGGGAACACTGAAGCTTTCTTT.